Below, 10 T cell receptor beta chains from the same sample are listed, as sequenced in a study of cytotoxic CD8 clonotypes in ibrutinib-treated CLL. Data came from immunoSEQ multiplex PCR; TCRdb stores just in-frame clones and leaves some out. The sample holds over 65,000 clones, roughly 77% seen once. The material was PBMCs, obtained after 12 months of ibrutinib treatment. The source of these receptors is a human donor with chronic lymphocytic leukemia.

This sequence joins TRBV7-9 and TRBJ2-1, with a possible D match to TRBD2 (6 bases). The ends were cut back, 8 bases at V and 2 bases at J, with 13 bases in the middle. The CDR3 consists of 14 residues. Germline V CDR1 and CDR2: SEHNR, FQNEAQ (reference sequence). The CDR3 loop is CASAGGGAYNEQFF. CDR3 DNA: TGTGCCAGCGCCGGAGGCGGGGCCTACAATGAGCAGTTCTTC. Full variable domain (rest looked up from reference TRBV7-9 and TRBJ2-1): DTGVSQNPRHKITKRGQNVTFRCDPISEHNRLYWYRQTLGQGPEFLTYFQNEAQLEKSRLLSDRFSAERPKGSFSTLEIQRTEQGDSAMYLCASAGGGAYNEQFFGPGTRLTVL.

The V and J genes are TRBV9 and TRBJ2-2, with D hard to call. CDR1 is SGDLS and CDR2 is YYNGEE in the germline V gene. This CDR3 is built from 14 residues. Trimming removed 0 bases at V and 1 base at J, with 4 bases between. The CDR3 reads CASSVAQNTGELFF. The CDR3 DNA sequence: TGTGCCAGCAGCGTAGCCCAGAACACCGGGGAGCTGTTTTTT.

This clone was recorded many times. The chain carries TRBV4-3 and TRBJ2-2; tentatively, D is TRBD2 (6 bases). In germline, CDR1 is LGHNA, CDR2 YSLEER. V dropped 4 bases and J dropped 8 bases, with 11 bases sitting between them. The CDR3 is 13 residues long. For the CDR3, the DNA is TGCGCCAGCAGCCGCGGACTATCTGGGGAGCTGTTTTTT. It encodes CASSRGLSGELFF.

The rearrangement joins TRBV30 to TRBJ1-6, with D perhaps matching TRBD1 (6 bases). Per the germline V gene, CDR1 is GTSNPN and CDR2 is SVGIG (reference sequence). Trimming took 4 bases from V and 9 from J, leaving 19 bases between them. There are 15 residues in the CDR3. This CDR3 is CAWTTRGGAVSPLHF. CDR3 coding DNA: TGTGCCTGGACCACACGAGGGGGGGCTGTTTCACCCCTCCACTTT.

The table lists this clone with a count of one. V usage is TRBV5-5 and J usage is TRBJ1-1; 8 bases agree with TRBD1. V shed 3 bases and J 8 bases; nucleotides not matched to a gene: 9. This CDR3 is 14 amino acids long. The germline V gene has CDR1 SGHKS and CDR2 YYEKEE (reference sequence). The CDR3: CASSSAPDRGEAFF. CDR3 coding DNA: TGTGCCAGCAGCTCCGCGCCCGACAGGGGCGAAGCTTTCTTT. Based on the CDR3 plus reference TRBV5-5 and TRBJ1-1, the full variable domain is DAGVTQSPTHLIKTRGQQVTLRCSPISGHKSVSWYQQVLGQGPQFIFQYYEKEERGRGNFPDRFSARQFPNYSSELNVNALLLGDSALYLCASSSAPDRGEAFFGQGTRLTVV.

This rearrangement joins TRBV18 to TRBJ1-3; TRBD1 might be the D (5 bases). The CDR3 spans 16 residues. Germline V gene sequence: CDR1 KGHSH, CDR2 LQKENI. V gave up 4 bases and J gave up 0 bases, with 13 bases separating them. As DNA, the CDR3 is TGTGCCAGCTCACTTGGCCTGGGGCCCTCTGGAAACACCATATATTTT. Encoded protein: CASSLGLGPSGNTIYF.

The chain employs TRBV9 and TRBJ1-1, with D unclear. V was trimmed by 0 bases and J by 1 base, leaving 7 bases between them. CDR1 is SGDLS, CDR2 YYNGEE, per germline. The CDR3 runs to 14 residues. The CDR3 is CASSVGLQNTEAFF. CDR3 sequence (DNA): TGTGCCAGCAGCGTAGGTCTGCAGAACACTGAAGCTTTCTTT. The full variable domain, completed using reference TRBV9 and TRBJ1-1, is DSGVTQTPKHLITATGQRVTLRCSPRSGDLSVYWYQQSLDQGLQFLIQYYNGEERAKGNILERFSAQQFPDLHSELNLSSLELGDSALYFCASSVGLQNTEAFFGQGTRLTVV.

V usage is TRBV18 and J usage is TRBJ1-1, with 10 bases that match TRBD1. CDR1 and CDR2 (germline): KGHSH, LQKENI. The CDR3 loop spans 12 amino acids. Trimming removed 4 bases from V and 7 bases from J; junction bases left unmatched: 0. The CDR3 nucleotides read TGTGCCAGCTCACGGACAGGGGGTGAAGCTTTCTTT. Translating it yields CASSRTGGEAFF.

The chain employs TRBV9 and TRBJ1-2; D is undetermined. Germline-derived CDR1 and CDR2 are SGDLS and YYNGEE. The CDR3 is 11 residues long. Deletions cut 3 bases from V and 7 bases from J, with 7 bases between. The CDR3 is CASSALRGYTF. The CDR3 DNA reads TGTGCCAGCAGCGCCCTACGTGGCTACACCTTC.

CDR3: CSAAGGETQYF. The CDR3 region has the DNA TGCAGCGCCGCGGGGGGGGAGACCCAGTACTTC. The chain joins TRBV29-1 to TRBJ2-5; 9 bases align to TRBD2. J was trimmed by 5 bases and V by 7 bases; bases with no gene match: 2. Germline V gene sequence: CDR1 SQVTM, CDR2 ANQGSEA. This CDR3 region has 11 residues.